This TCR beta chain comes out of a study of T cell responses to AZD1222 COVID-19 vaccine. Measured with immunoSEQ multiplex PCR; TCRdb has only the in-frame clones, and not every one. The sample includes over 65,000 clones, 70% to 90% of them seen just once. Germline trimming cut 7 bases from V and 1 base from J; bases unmatched to any gene: 6. Germline assignment: CDR1 LNHNV and CDR2 YYDKDF (reference sequence). This CDR3 region has 16 residues. This sequence was found in an adult in good health. The sequencing here drew on peripheral blood, taken on day 0 of AZD1222 vaccination. The gene calls are TRBV15 and TRBJ1-6, with 8 nucleotides matching TRBD1. Written as DNA, the CDR3 is TGTGCCACCACCTTTGACAGGGGTTCCTATAATTCACCCCTCCACTTT. Its protein is CATTFDRGSYNSPLHF.